One sample yielded the 18 T cell receptor beta chains listed below, sequenced in a study of T-cell memory formation after mild COVID-19. TCRdb recomputed calls from the 5' RACE reads with MiXCR, one row per CDR3 protein. The sample contains roughly 130,000 distinct CDR3 sequences, around a sixth of which appear only once. The specimen sequenced was PBMCs or a T cell subset sorted from them (not recorded which). The receptors originated from an adult woman who had mild COVID-19 (a few samples of this study predate the infection). Cell type and time point are not known.

This clonotype was found a few times. In DNA form, the CDR3 reads TGCGCCAGCTCCTCCGGGACTAGCGGGAGGACGTCTGAGGAGACCCAGTACTTC. Its translation: CASSSGTSGRTSEETQYF. The V and J genes are TRBV5-1 and TRBJ2-5; 15 nucleotides line up with TRBD2. This CDR3 has 18 residues. V was clipped by 7 bases and J by 5 bases; unmatched bases: 15. Germline V gives CDR1 SGHRS, CDR2 YFSETQ.

The chain carries TRBV6-4 and TRBJ2-7; possible D gene TRBD1, 5 bases. V was pared by 3 bases and J by 2 bases, with 17 bases between. This CDR3 is built from 16 residues. The germline CDR1 and CDR2 sequences are MRHNA and SNTAGT. The CDR3 protein is CASSEFPDQGTYEQYF. CDR3 nucleotide sequence: TGTGCCAGCAGTGAATTCCCAGACCAGGGAACCTACGAGCAGTACTTC.

The chain links TRBV2 to TRBJ2-3; D gene ambiguous. The CDR3 length is 12 residues. Trimming pared 6 bases from V and 4 bases from J, leaving 8 bases between. CDR1 and CDR2 from the germline V gene are SNHLY and FYNNEI. The CDR3 reads CASRLLSDTQYF. In nucleotides, the CDR3 is TGTGCCAGCAGACTATTGTCAGATACGCAGTATTTT.

The chain is built from TRBV6-6 and TRBJ1-1; TRBD1 agrees at 7 bases. CDR3 length: 16 residues. Unmatched junction bases numbered 9, after V lost 5 bases and J lost 0 bases. Germline values: CDR1 MNHNY, CDR2 SVGAGI (reference sequence). Here the CDR3 reads CASSLLPGQLNTEAFF. CDR3 bases: TGTGCCAGCAGTCTTCTGCCGGGACAGTTGAACACTGAAGCTTTCTTT.

The CDR3 region is CASSVVYSQGSWELFF. The CDR3 DNA sequence: TGTGCCAGCTCGGTGGTGTACAGCCAGGGGAGCTGGGAGCTGTTTTTT. The chain joins TRBV5-5 to TRBJ2-2, with D perhaps matching TRBD1 (6 bases). CDR1 is SGHKS, CDR2 YYEKEE, per germline (reference sequence). The CDR3 is 16 amino acids. The V gene lost 7 bases and the J gene lost 9 bases, with 25 bases spanning the gap.

The chain couples TRBV5-5 to TRBJ2-1; D possibly corresponds to TRBD1 (6 bases). Germline V gene data show CDR1 as SGHKS and CDR2 as YYEKEE (reference sequence). Trimming stripped 1 base from V and 0 bases from J, with 14 bases between. CDR3 length equals 17 residues. CDR3 nucleotide sequence: TGTGCCAGCAGCTTGTTTTCGCTCAGGGGCTCCTACAATGAGCAGTTCTTC. Translated, it gives CASSLFSLRGSYNEQFF. The full variable domain, its missing parts supplied by reference TRBV5-5 and TRBJ2-1, is DAGVTQSPTHLIKTRGQQVTLRCSPISGHKSVSWYQQVLGQGPQFIFQYYEKEERGRGNFPDRFSARQFPNYSSELNVNALLLGDSALYLCASSLFSLRGSYNEQFFGPGTRLTVL.

J is TRBJ2-1 and V is TRBV13; TRBD1 matches 8 bases. The CDR3 sequence is 18 residues long. With V trimmed by 5 bases and J by 3 bases, 15 bases remained unmatched. CDR1 is PRHDT and CDR2 is FYEKMQ in the germline V gene (reference sequence). The CDR3 here is CASSASTQGALRYNEQFF. The CDR3 DNA sequence: TGTGCCAGCAGCGCCTCTACTCAGGGGGCGCTTCGCTACAATGAGCAGTTCTTC.

V and J are TRBV20-1 and TRBJ2-1, with unresolved D. CDR1 is DFQATT, CDR2 SNEGSKA, per germline (reference sequence). Between the trimmed V and J ends, which lost 0 bases and 6 bases, there was a span of 15 bases. This CDR3 is built from 15 residues. The CDR3 DNA sequence: TGCAGTGCTAGAGATCGAGACGTCCTAAGCAATGAGCAGTTCTTC. As protein: CSARDRDVLSNEQFF.

This clonotype showed up just once. This sequence joins TRBV4-1 and TRBJ2-1; no firm D call. CDR3 length: 14 amino acids. V shed 4 bases and J shed 8 bases, with 15 bases lying between them. Germline V lookup: CDR1 MGHRA, CDR2 YSYEKL. The CDR3 protein is CASSRKILGDEQFF. The CDR3 bases are TGCGCCAGCAGCCGAAAAATTTTGGGTGATGAGCAGTTCTTC.

The V and J genes are TRBV19 and TRBJ2-2; 13 bases fit TRBD2. This CDR3 region has 15 residues. J gave up 8 bases and V 4 bases, and 4 bases lay outside the gene matches. CDR1 is LNHDA and CDR2 is SQIVND in the germline V gene (reference sequence). CDR3 region: CASSKRTSGRGELFF. Here the CDR3 DNA reads TGTGCCAGTAGTAAACGGACTAGCGGGAGAGGGGAGCTGTTTTTT.

V gene TRBV30 combines with J gene TRBJ2-5; 10 positions match TRBD1. V dropped 0 bases and J dropped 4; count of bases not matched to a gene: 14. This CDR3 contains 18 residues. Per the germline V gene, CDR1 is GTSNPN and CDR2 is SVGIG (reference sequence). CDR3 nucleotide sequence: TGTGCCTGGAGTGTCAGTAGTAAAAGGACAGGGGGTTCAGAGACCCAGTACTTC. Translation gives CAWSVSSKRTGGSETQYF.

The rearrangement joins TRBV29-1 to TRBJ2-7, with D perhaps matching TRBD1 or TRBD2 (5 bases each). V shed 0 bases and J shed 3 bases, with 18 bases lying between them. This CDR3 has 16 residues. Germline V CDR1 and CDR2: SQVTM, ANQGSEA. CDR3 sequence (DNA): TGCAGCGTTGAAGACACCCCCGGGACCCCTTACTACGAGCAGTACTTC. This codes for CSVEDTPGTPYYEQYF.

This clonotype was counted a few times. The chain recombines TRBV14 with TRBJ2-7, with D uncertain. CDR1 and CDR2 (germline): SGHDN, FVKESK. The CDR3 spans 13 residues. V was pared by 5 bases and J by 3 bases, with 11 bases between. This CDR3 reads CASSSRSYYEQYF. CDR3 bases: TGTGCCAGCAGCTCCCGGTCATACTACGAGCAGTACTTC.

Concerning this clonotype itself: One end of the junction varies from germline; a read error may be responsible. The genes are TRBV7-3 and TRBJ1-1; a weak D match, TRBD1 (5 bases). The CDR3 sequence is 13 residues long. Germline lookup yields CDR1 SGHTA and CDR2 FQGTGA. The CDR3 is CASSFQGGTEAFF. The CDR3 nucleotides read TGCGCCAGCAGCTTTCAGGGAGGCACTGAAGCTTTCTTT.

This clonotype was detected only a few times. The chain employs TRBV5-5 and TRBJ2-7; D perhaps matches TRBD1 (5 bases). Trimming removed 0 bases at V and 2 bases at J, with 9 bases between. Per the germline V gene, CDR1 is SGHKS and CDR2 is YYEKEE (reference sequence). The CDR3 spans 14 residues. CDR3 sequence: CASSLGQTAYEQYF. The CDR3 DNA is TGTGCCAGCAGCTTGGGGCAGACAGCCTACGAGCAGTACTTC.

This chain links TRBV3-1 with TRBJ1-1; D might be TRBD1 (6 bases). V dropped 6 bases and J dropped 5 bases, with 13 bases sitting between them. The CDR3 contains 13 residues. From germline, CDR1 is LGHDT and CDR2 YNNKEL (reference sequence). CDR3 bases: TGTGCCAGCAGTAAGGGGGGGCCGACTGAAGCTTTCTTT. This codes for CASSKGGPTEAFF.

The chain couples TRBV7-9 to TRBJ2-4; TRBD2 aligns across 8 bases. V was clipped by 5 bases and J by 6 bases; unmatched bases: 15. This CDR3 is built from 17 residues. The germline V gene has CDR1 SEHNR and CDR2 FQNEAQ (reference sequence). CDR3 loop: CASSQPLSGAGGNIQYF. In nucleotides, the CDR3 is TGTGCCAGCAGCCAGCCCCTTAGCGGGGCCGGAGGAAACATTCAGTACTTC. Complete variable domain (other parts from reference TRBV7-9 and TRBJ2-4): DTGVSQNPRHKITKRGQNVTFRCDPISEHNRLYWYRQTLGQGPEFLTYFQNEAQLEKSRLLSDRFSAERPKGSFSTLEIQRTEQGDSAMYLCASSQPLSGAGGNIQYFGAGTRLSVL.

Written as DNA, the CDR3 is TGCGCCAGCAGCTTGAGTGGAGAGACCCAGTACTTC. This gives the protein CASSLSGETQYF. This chain connects TRBV5-1 to TRBJ2-5; D remains ambiguous. The V end was cut by 1 base, the J end by 4 bases, with 5 bases between. This CDR3 comprises 12 residues. The germline gives CDR1 SGHRS, CDR2 YFSETQ.